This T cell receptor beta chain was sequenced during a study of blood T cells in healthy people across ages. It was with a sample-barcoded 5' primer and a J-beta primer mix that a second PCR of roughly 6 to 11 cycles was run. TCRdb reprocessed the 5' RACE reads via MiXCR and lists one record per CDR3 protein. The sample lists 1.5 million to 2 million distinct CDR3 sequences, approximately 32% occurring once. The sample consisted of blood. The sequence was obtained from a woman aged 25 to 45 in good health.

CDR3 sequence reads: CASSPRGGSGGLPMAQYF. The CDR3 nucleotides are TGCGCCAGCAGCCCACGCGGGGGTAGCGGGGGGCTTCCTATGGCGCAGTATTTT. V is TRBV5-1 and J is TRBJ2-3; 10 bases match TRBD2. V dropped 4 bases and J dropped 10; count of bases not matched to a gene: 21. The CDR3 has 18 residues. Looked up from germline, CDR1 is SGHRS and CDR2 is YFSETQ.